The text below deals with one TCR beta chain. Antigen specificity is unknown. The PCR ran on 60 Vbeta and 13 Jbeta primers. The protocol was immunoSEQ multiplex PCR, while the TCRdb copy is restricted to in-frame clones and leaves out a portion. This sample has roughly 150,000 clones; roughly 85% occur once, and the top ten carry 2.5%. This sample was included in a study of cytomegalovirus exposure and HLA in healthy donors. V lost 5 bases to trimming and J lost 0 bases, with 16 bases between them. This CDR3 is built from 16 residues. Germline CDR1 reads MNHEY; CDR2 reads SMNVEV (reference sequence). General observations from the study: According to an earlier analysis, most TCR beta V segments yielded productive rearrangements about 90% or about 30% of the time. Relative to the approximately 680-donor mean, N-insertions were reportedly fewer in an Asian-associated ancestry cluster in a later analysis.

Sequencing was carried out using PBMCs. This TCR derives from a man between 25 and 39 years old in good health and CMV-seropositive. The chain links TRBV27 to TRBJ1-1; D call uncertain. The CDR3 DNA follows: TGTGCCAGCAGTCCGTCCTGGACTCTATTGAACACTGAAGCTTTCTTT. Amino acid sequence: CASSPSWTLLNTEAFF.